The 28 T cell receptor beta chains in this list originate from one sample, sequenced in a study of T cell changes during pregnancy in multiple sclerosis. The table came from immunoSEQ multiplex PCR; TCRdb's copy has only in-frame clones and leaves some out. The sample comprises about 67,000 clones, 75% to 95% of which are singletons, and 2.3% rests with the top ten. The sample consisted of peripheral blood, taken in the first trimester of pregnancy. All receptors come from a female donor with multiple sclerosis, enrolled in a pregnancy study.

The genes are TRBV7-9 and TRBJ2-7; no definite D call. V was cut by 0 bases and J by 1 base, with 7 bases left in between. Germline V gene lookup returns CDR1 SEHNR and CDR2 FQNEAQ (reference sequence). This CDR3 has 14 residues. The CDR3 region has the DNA TGTGCCAGCAGCTTAGCTTGGCAGTCCTACGAGCAGTACTTC. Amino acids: CASSLAWQSYEQYF.

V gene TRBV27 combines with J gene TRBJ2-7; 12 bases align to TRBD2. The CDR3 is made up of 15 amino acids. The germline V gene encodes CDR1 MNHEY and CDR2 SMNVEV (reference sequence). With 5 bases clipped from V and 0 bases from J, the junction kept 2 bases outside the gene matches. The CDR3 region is CASSQGLAGSYEQYF. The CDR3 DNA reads TGTGCCAGCAGTCAGGGACTAGCGGGCTCCTACGAGCAGTACTTC.

The CDR3 spells CASSIEQRNQPQHF. The CDR3 nucleotides read TGTGCCAGCAGCATTGAGCAACGCAATCAGCCCCAGCATTTT. The chain joins TRBV5-8 to TRBJ1-5; no definite D call. Germline V gene sequence: CDR1 SGHTS, CDR2 YDEGEE. The CDR3 has 14 residues. Trimming stripped 4 bases from V and 2 bases from J, with 10 bases between. The whole variable domain, filled in from reference TRBV5-8 and TRBJ1-5, reads EAGVTQSPTHLIKTRGQQATLRCSPISGHTSVYWYQQALGLGLQFLLWYDEGEERNRGNFPPRFSGRQFPNYSSELNVNALELEDSALYLCASSIEQRNQPQHFGDGTRLSIL.

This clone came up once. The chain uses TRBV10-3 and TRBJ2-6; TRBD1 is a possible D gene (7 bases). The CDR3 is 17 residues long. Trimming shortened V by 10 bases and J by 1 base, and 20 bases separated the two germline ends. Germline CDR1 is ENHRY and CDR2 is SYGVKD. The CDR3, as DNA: TGTGCCACAGGCCTTCAGGGGGGTTTGTCTGGGGCCAACGTCCTGACTTTC. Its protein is CATGLQGGLSGANVLTF.

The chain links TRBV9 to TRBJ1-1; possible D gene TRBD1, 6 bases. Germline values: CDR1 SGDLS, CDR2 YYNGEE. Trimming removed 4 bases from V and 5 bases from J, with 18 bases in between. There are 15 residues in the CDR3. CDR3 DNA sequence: TGTGCCAGCAGCTTCACCGAGAGAGGGGGAACTGAAGCTTTCTTT. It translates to CASSFTERGGTEAFF.

The CDR3 loop reads CASTPSWVNTGELFF. The CDR3 coding sequence is TGCGCCAGCACCCCTAGTTGGGTTAACACCGGGGAGCTGTTTTTT. The chain has TRBV5-1 and TRBJ2-2; D call uncertain. The CDR3 runs to 15 residues. Germline loops: CDR1 SGHRS, CDR2 YFSETQ. The V end was cut by 6 bases, the J end by 2 bases, with 14 bases between.

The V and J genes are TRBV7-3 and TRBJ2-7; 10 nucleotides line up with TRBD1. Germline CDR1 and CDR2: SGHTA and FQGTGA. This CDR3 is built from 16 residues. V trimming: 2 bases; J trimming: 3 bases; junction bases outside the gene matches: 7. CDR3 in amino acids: CASSLGSGTGVYEQYF. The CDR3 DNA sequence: TGTGCCAGCAGCTTAGGGAGCGGGACAGGGGTCTACGAGCAGTACTTC.

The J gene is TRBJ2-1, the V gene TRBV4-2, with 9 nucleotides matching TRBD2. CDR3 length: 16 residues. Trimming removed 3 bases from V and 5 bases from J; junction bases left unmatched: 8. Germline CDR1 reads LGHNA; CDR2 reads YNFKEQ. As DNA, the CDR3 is TGTGCCAGCAGCCAGATAGCGGGAGAGGTGGACAATGAGCAGTTCTTC. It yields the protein CASSQIAGEVDNEQFF.

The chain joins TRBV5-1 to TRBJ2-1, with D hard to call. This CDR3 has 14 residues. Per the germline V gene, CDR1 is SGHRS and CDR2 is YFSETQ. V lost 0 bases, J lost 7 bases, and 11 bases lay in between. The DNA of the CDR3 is TGCGCCAGCAGCTTGGGATTTACAAGAAATGAGCAGTTCTTC. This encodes CASSLGFTRNEQFF.

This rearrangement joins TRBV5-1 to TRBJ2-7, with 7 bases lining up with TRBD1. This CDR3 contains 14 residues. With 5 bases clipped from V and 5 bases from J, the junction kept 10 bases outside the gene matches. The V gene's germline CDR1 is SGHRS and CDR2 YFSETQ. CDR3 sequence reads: CASSFLQGSHEQYF. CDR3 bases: TGCGCCAGCAGTTTCCTACAGGGGTCCCACGAGCAGTACTTC.

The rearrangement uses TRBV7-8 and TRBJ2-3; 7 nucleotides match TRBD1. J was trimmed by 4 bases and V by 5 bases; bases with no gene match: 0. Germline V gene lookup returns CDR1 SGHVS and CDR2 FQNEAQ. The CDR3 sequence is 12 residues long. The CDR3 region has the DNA TGTGCCAGCAGCCAGGGGGCAGATACGCAGTATTTT. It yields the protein CASSQGADTQYF.

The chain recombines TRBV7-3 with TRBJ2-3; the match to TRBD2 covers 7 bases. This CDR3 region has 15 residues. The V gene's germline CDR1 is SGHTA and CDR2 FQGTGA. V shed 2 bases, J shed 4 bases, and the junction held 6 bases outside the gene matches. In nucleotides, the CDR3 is TGTGCCAGCAGCTTATGGGGCGGGAGTGCAGATACGCAGTATTTT. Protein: CASSLWGGSADTQYF.

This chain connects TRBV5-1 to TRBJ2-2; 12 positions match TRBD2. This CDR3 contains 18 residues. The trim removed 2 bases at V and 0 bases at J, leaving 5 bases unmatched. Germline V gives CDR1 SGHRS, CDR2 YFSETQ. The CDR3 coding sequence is TGCGCCAGCAGCTTTTCTAGCGGGGGGGCGGCGAACACCGGGGAGCTGTTTTTT. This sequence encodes CASSFSSGGAANTGELFF. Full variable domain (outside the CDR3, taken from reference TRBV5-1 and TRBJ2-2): KAGVTQTPRYLIKTRGQQVTLSCSPISGHRSVSWYQQTPGQGLQFLFEYFSETQRNKGNFPGRFSGRQFSNSRSEMNVSTLELGDSALYLCASSFSSGGAANTGELFFGEGSRLTVL.

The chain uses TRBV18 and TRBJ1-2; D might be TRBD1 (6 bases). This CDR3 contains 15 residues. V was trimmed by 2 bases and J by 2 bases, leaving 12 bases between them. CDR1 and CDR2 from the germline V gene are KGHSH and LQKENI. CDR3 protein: CASSPITTGNYGYTF. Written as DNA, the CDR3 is TGTGCCAGCTCACCAATAACTACAGGGAACTATGGCTACACCTTC.

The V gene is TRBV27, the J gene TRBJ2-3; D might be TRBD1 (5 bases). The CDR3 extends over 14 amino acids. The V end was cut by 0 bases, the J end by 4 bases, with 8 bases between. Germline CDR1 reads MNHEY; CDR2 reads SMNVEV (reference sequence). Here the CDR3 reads CASSLSRQSDTQYF. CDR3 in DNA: TGTGCCAGCAGTTTATCCCGACAGTCAGATACGCAGTATTTT.

The chain's CDR3 is CASSATGGYEQYF. In DNA, the CDR3 is TGTGCCAGCAGTGCGACAGGGGGCTACGAGCAGTACTTC. The chain joins TRBV6-1 to TRBJ2-7, with 9 nucleotides matching TRBD1. This CDR3 is 13 amino acids long. The trim removed 4 bases at V and 3 bases at J, leaving 1 base unmatched. Germline CDR1 is MNHNS and CDR2 is SASEGT.

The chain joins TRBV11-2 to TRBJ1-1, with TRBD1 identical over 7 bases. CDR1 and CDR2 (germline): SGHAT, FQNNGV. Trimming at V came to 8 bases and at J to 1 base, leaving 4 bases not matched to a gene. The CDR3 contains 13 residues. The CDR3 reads CASGRTGNTEAFF. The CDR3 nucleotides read TGTGCCAGCGGAAGGACAGGGAACACTGAAGCTTTCTTT.

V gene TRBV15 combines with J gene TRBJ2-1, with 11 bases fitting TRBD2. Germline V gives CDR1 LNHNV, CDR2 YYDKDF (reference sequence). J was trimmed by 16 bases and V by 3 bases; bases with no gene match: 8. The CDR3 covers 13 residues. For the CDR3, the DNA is TGTGCCACCAGCAGTTCCGGGGGACTAGCGGCATTCTTC. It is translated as CATSSSGGLAAFF.

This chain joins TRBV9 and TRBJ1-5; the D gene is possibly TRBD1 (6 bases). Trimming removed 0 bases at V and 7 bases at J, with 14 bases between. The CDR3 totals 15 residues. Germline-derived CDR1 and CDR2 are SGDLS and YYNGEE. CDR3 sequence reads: CASSVAGTKYQPQHF. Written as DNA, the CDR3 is TGTGCCAGCAGCGTAGCTGGGACAAAGTACCAGCCCCAGCATTTT.

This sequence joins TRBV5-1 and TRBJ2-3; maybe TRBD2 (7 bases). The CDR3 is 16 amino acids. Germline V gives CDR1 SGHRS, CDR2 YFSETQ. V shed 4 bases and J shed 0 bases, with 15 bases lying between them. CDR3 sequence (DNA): TGCGCCAGCAGCGGCAGCGGGACACCCAGCACAGATACGCAGTATTTT. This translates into CASSGSGTPSTDTQYF.

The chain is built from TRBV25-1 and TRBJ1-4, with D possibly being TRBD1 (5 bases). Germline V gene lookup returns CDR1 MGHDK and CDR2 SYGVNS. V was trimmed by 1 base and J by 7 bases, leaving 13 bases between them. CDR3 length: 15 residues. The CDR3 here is CASSESGGRGEKLFF. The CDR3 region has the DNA TGTGCCAGCAGTGAATCGGGTGGTAGGGGTGAAAAACTGTTTTTT.

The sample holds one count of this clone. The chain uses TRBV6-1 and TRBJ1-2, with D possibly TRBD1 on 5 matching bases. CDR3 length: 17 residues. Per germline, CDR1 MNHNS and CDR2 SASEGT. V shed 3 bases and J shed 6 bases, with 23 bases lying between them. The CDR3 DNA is TGTGCCAGCAGTGACACGGGACTCCGTTTTTCTACACATGGCTACACCTTC. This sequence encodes CASSDTGLRFSTHGYTF.

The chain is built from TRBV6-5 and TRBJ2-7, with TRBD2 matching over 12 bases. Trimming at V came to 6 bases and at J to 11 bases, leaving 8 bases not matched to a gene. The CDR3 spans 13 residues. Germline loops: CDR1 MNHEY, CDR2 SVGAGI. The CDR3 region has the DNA TGTGCCAGCAGGCCCCGACTAGCGGGAGAAGAGTACTTC. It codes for CASRPRLAGEEYF.

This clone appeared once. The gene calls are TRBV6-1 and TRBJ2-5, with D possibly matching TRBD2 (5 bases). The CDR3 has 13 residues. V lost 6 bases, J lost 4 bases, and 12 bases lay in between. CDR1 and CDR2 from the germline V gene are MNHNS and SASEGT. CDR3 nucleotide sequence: TGTGCCAGCAGCCTAAGCGGAGGAGAGACCCAGTACTTC. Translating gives CASSLSGGETQYF.

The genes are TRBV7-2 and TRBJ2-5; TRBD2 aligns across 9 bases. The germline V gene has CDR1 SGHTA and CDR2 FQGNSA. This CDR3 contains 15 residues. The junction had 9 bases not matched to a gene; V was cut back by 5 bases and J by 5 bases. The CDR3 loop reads CASSRGGARGETQYF. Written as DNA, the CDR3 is TGTGCCAGCAGCCGCGGGGGGGCTAGGGGGGAGACCCAGTACTTC.

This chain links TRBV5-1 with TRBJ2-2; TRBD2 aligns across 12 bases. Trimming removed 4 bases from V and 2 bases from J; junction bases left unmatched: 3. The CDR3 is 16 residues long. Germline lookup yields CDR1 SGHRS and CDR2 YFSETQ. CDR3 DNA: TGCGCCAGCAGCGGACTAGCGGGGCTTAACACCGGGGAGCTGTTTTTT. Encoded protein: CASSGLAGLNTGELFF.

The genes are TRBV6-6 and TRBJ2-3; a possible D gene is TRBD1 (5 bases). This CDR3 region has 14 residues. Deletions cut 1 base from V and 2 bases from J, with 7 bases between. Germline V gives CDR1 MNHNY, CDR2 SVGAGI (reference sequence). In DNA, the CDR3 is TGTGCCAGCAGTTACTTACAGGCCACAGATACGCAGTATTTT. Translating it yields CASSYLQATDTQYF.

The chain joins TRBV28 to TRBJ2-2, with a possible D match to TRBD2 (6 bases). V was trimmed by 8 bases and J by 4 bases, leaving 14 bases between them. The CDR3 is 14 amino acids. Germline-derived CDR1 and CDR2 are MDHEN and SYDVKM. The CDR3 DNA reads TGTGCCAGCGCCCAGGGACTTTCCACCGGGGAGCTGTTTTTT. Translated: CASAQGLSTGELFF.